These T cell receptor beta chains were read from a single sample in a study of radiotherapy plus CTLA-4 blockade in lung cancer. The table came from immunoSEQ multiplex PCR; TCRdb's copy has only in-frame clones and leaves some out. Among 80,000 to 95,000 clones listed, around 80% were seen once. This specimen consisted of peripheral blood, obtained from a patient treated with radiotherapy plus ipilimumab. These receptors all come from a human donor with non-small cell lung cancer that progressed on radiotherapy plus ipilimumab. CDR3s include the opening cysteine and the closing phenylalanine or tryptophan. Fields, in order: D gene, V gene, J gene, clone size, CDR3 protein, CDR3 DNA. D genes are given only for firm matches. The listing skips clone size in some rows; elsewhere it reads once, few, many or a size class.

D gene: TRBD2; V gene: TRBV2; J gene: TRBJ2-3; clone size: few; CDR3 protein: CASSVREARTDTQYF; CDR3 DNA: TGTGCCAGCAGTGTGCGGGAGGCCCGCACAGATACGCAGTATTTT
D gene: NA; V gene: TRBV5-1; J gene: TRBJ2-1; clone size: NA; CDR3 protein: CASSPRGGDLNEQFF; CDR3 DNA: TGCGCCAGCAGCCCAAGAGGTGGAGACCTCAATGAGCAGTTCTTC
D gene: TRBD2; V gene: TRBV7-2; J gene: TRBJ2-1; clone size: NA; CDR3 protein: CASSPRGLAGAVEQFF; CDR3 DNA: TGTGCCAGCAGCCCACGAGGACTAGCGGGAGCTGTTGAGCAGTTCTTC
D gene: NA; V gene: TRBV28; J gene: TRBJ2-3; clone size: NA; CDR3 protein: CACTPGDRSDTQYF; CDR3 DNA: TGTGCCTGCACTCCAGGGGACCGATCAGATACGCAGTATTTT
D gene: TRBD1; V gene: TRBV15; J gene: TRBJ1-5; clone size: NA; CDR3 protein: CATSRDFSGQGNQPQHF; CDR3 DNA: TGTGCCACCAGCAGAGATTTTTCGGGACAGGGGAATCAGCCCCAGCATTTT
D gene: NA; V gene: TRBV5-1; J gene: TRBJ1-1; clone size: NA; CDR3 protein: CASSLIGADTEAFF; CDR3 DNA: TGCGCCAGCAGCTTGATTGGGGCAGACACTGAAGCTTTCTTT
D gene: NA; V gene: TRBV2; J gene: TRBJ2-3; clone size: NA; CDR3 protein: CASSPISGVGTDTQYF; CDR3 DNA: TGTGCCAGCAGTCCCATTTCAGGGGTGGGCACAGATACGCAGTATTTT
D gene: NA; V gene: TRBV30; J gene: TRBJ2-1; clone size: NA; CDR3 protein: CAWSVANEQFF; CDR3 DNA: TGTGCCTGGAGTGTAGCAAATGAGCAGTTCTTC
D gene: NA; V gene: TRBV19; J gene: TRBJ1-3; clone size: few; CDR3 protein: CASSIRASGNTIYF; CDR3 DNA: TGTGCCAGTAGTATACGTGCCTCTGGAAACACCATATATTTT
D gene: NA; V gene: TRBV5-6; J gene: TRBJ2-7; clone size: NA; CDR3 protein: CASSPTSSYEQYF; CDR3 DNA: TGTGCCAGCAGCCCGACTAGCTCCTACGAGCAGTACTTC
D gene: TRBD2; V gene: TRBV28; J gene: TRBJ2-1; clone size: once; CDR3 protein: CASTTRWTSENEQFF; CDR3 DNA: TGTGCCAGCACCACCAGGTGGACTAGCGAGAATGAGCAGTTCTTC
D gene: TRBD1; V gene: TRBV5-1; J gene: TRBJ1-5; clone size: NA; CDR3 protein: CASSLTGGNQPQHF; CDR3 DNA: TGCGCCAGCAGCTTGACAGGGGGCAATCAGCCCCAGCATTTT
D gene: TRBD2; V gene: TRBV28; J gene: TRBJ2-3; clone size: NA; CDR3 protein: CASSLKSGRGDTQYF; CDR3 DNA: TGTGCCAGCAGTCTCAAAAGCGGGAGGGGGGATACGCAGTATTTT
D gene: TRBD2; V gene: TRBV19; J gene: TRBJ2-1; clone size: once; CDR3 protein: CASSTLAGDNEQFF; CDR3 DNA: TGTGCCAGTAGTACCTTGGCGGGAGACAATGAGCAGTTCTTC
D gene: TRBD2; V gene: TRBV9; J gene: TRBJ2-2; clone size: NA; CDR3 protein: CASSTSSGSVAGELFF; CDR3 DNA: TGTGCCAGCAGCACCTCTAGCGGGAGTGTAGCCGGGGAGCTGTTTTTT
D gene: TRBD2; V gene: TRBV6-6; J gene: TRBJ2-1; clone size: NA; CDR3 protein: CASSWGRAGVPNEQFF; CDR3 DNA: TGTGCCAGCAGCTGGGGACGGGCGGGAGTTCCCAATGAGCAGTTCTTC
D gene: TRBD2; V gene: TRBV5-1; J gene: TRBJ2-3; clone size: NA; CDR3 protein: CAITTSATDTQYF; CDR3 DNA: TGCGCCATCACGACTAGCGCCACAGATACGCAGTATTTT
D gene: TRBD1; V gene: TRBV6-1; J gene: TRBJ1-2; clone size: NA; CDR3 protein: CASSLRGGQGFGYTF; CDR3 DNA: TGTGCCAGCAGTCTCCGTGGGGGACAGGGATTTGGCTACACCTTC
D gene: TRBD2; V gene: TRBV10-2; J gene: TRBJ2-3; clone size: few; CDR3 protein: CASSEEGLAGDTQYF; CDR3 DNA: TGCGCCAGCAGTGAGGAGGGGCTAGCGGGAGATACGCAGTATTTT
D gene: TRBD1; V gene: TRBV29-1; J gene: TRBJ1-2; clone size: once; CDR3 protein: CSGYQTGLSGYTF; CDR3 DNA: TGCAGCGGGTACCAGACAGGGCTTAGTGGCTACACCTTC
D gene: NA; V gene: TRBV2; J gene: TRBJ2-3; clone size: NA; CDR3 protein: CASSVAGGSDTQYF; CDR3 DNA: TGTGCCAGCAGTGTTGCGGGCGGGTCAGATACGCAGTATTTT
D gene: TRBD2; V gene: TRBV19; J gene: TRBJ2-5; clone size: NA; CDR3 protein: CAGLGLQRETETQYF; CDR3 DNA: TGTGCCGGCCTGGGACTCCAGCGGGAGACAGAGACCCAGTACTTC
D gene: NA; V gene: TRBV28; J gene: TRBJ2-2; clone size: few; CDR3 protein: CASSFGGRRNTGELFF; CDR3 DNA: TGTGCCAGCAGTTTCGGGGGCAGGAGGAACACCGGGGAGCTGTTTTTT
D gene: NA; V gene: TRBV7-3; J gene: TRBJ2-3; clone size: once; CDR3 protein: CASSRLPQGTDTQYF; CDR3 DNA: TGTGCCAGCAGCAGACTCCCCCAGGGCACAGATACGCAGTATTTT
D gene: NA; V gene: TRBV19; J gene: TRBJ2-2; clone size: NA; CDR3 protein: CASSQTGTGELFF; CDR3 DNA: TGTGCCAGTAGCCAAACCGGCACCGGGGAGCTGTTTTTT
D gene: NA; V gene: TRBV5-1; J gene: TRBJ2-1; clone size: NA; CDR3 protein: CASRVGPSSYNEQFF; CDR3 DNA: TGCGCCAGCAGGGTCGGACCGAGCTCCTACAATGAGCAGTTCTTC
D gene: NA; V gene: TRBV5-1; J gene: TRBJ1-2; clone size: NA; CDR3 protein: CASSLDLGVTYGYTF; CDR3 DNA: TGCGCCAGCAGCCTGGACCTGGGGGTGACTTATGGCTACACCTTC
D gene: NA; V gene: TRBV30; J gene: TRBJ1-4; clone size: NA; CDR3 protein: CAQVMGGKLFF; CDR3 DNA: TGTGCCCAGGTTATGGGGGGAAAACTGTTTTTT
D gene: TRBD2; V gene: TRBV29-1; J gene: TRBJ2-5; clone size: NA; CDR3 protein: CSVARGLAKETQYF; CDR3 DNA: TGCAGCGTTGCAAGAGGACTAGCGAAAGAGACCCAGTACTTC
D gene: NA; V gene: TRBV27; J gene: TRBJ2-7; clone size: few; CDR3 protein: CASSFLLSRSYEQYF; CDR3 DNA: TGTGCCAGCAGTTTTCTGCTGTCCCGGTCCTACGAGCAGTACTTC
D gene: TRBD2; V gene: TRBV6-1; J gene: TRBJ2-7; clone size: NA; CDR3 protein: CASRTSGPPSYEQYF; CDR3 DNA: TGTGCCAGCAGGACTAGCGGGCCTCCCTCCTACGAGCAGTACTTC
D gene: TRBD2; V gene: TRBV28; J gene: TRBJ2-1; clone size: NA; CDR3 protein: CASSLPGTSDEQFF; CDR3 DNA: TGTGCCAGCAGTTTACCCGGGACTAGCGATGAGCAGTTCTTC
D gene: NA; V gene: TRBV2; J gene: TRBJ1-2; clone size: NA; CDR3 protein: CASSEKPNYGYTF; CDR3 DNA: TGTGCCAGCAGTGAAAAGCCTAACTATGGCTACACCTTC
D gene: NA; V gene: TRBV18; J gene: TRBJ1-5; clone size: NA; CDR3 protein: CASSPSPQGSSQPQHF; CDR3 DNA: TGTGCCAGCTCACCATCACCGCAGGGCTCCTCTCAGCCCCAGCATTTT
D gene: NA; V gene: TRBV7-8; J gene: TRBJ2-7; clone size: NA; CDR3 protein: CASSPVQGYEQYF; CDR3 DNA: TGTGCCAGCAGCCCAGTCCAGGGTTACGAGCAGTACTTC
D gene: NA; V gene: TRBV9; J gene: TRBJ2-3; clone size: NA; CDR3 protein: CASSVVEGPTYTQYF; CDR3 DNA: TGTGCCAGCAGCGTAGTGGAGGGGCCCACATATACGCAGTATTTT
D gene: NA; V gene: TRBV27; J gene: TRBJ1-2; clone size: once; CDR3 protein: CASSGHDRPGLGRDYGYTF; CDR3 DNA: TGTGCCAGCAGCGGCCACGATCGTCCGGGACTCGGGAGGGACTATGGCTACACCTTC
D gene: NA; V gene: TRBV10-2; J gene: TRBJ1-5; clone size: NA; CDR3 protein: CASSETAGINQPQHF; CDR3 DNA: TGCGCCAGCAGCGAGACCGCGGGGATCAATCAGCCCCAGCATTTT